A selection of T cell receptor beta chains follows, all from one sample in a study of T-cell memory formation after mild COVID-19. One entry per CDR3 protein results from TCRdb running MiXCR on the 5' RACE reads. The sample records 200,000 to 250,000 distinct CDR3 sequences, 9.5% being singletons. Sequencing was performed on PBMCs or a T cell subset sorted from them (not recorded which). All receptors derive from a man aged 18 to 30 who had mild COVID-19 (a few samples of this study predate the infection). Cell type and time point are not known. The CDR3 runs from the conserved cysteine through the conserved F or W. Each record gives: V gene, clone size, J gene, D gene, CDR3 protein, CDR3 DNA. A D gene is named only where the DNA matches it firmly. Some rows have no size entry. The others give once, few or many, or a class for an expanded clone.

v_call: TRBV7-2
clone_size: many
j_call: TRBJ2-1
d_call: .
cdr3_aa: CASSLRRDSDEQFF
cdr3_nt: TGTGCCAGCAGCTTAAGGCGGGACAGTGATGAGCAGTTCTTC

v_call: TRBV4-1
clone_size: many
j_call: TRBJ2-3
d_call: .
cdr3_aa: CASSQDGPPSTDTQYF
cdr3_nt: TGCGCCAGCAGCCAAGACGGGCCTCCTAGCACAGATACGCAGTATTTT

v_call: TRBV20-1
clone_size: .
j_call: TRBJ1-4
d_call: .
cdr3_aa: CSAQAVTNEKLFF
cdr3_nt: TGCAGTGCACAGGCAGTTACTAATGAAAAACTGTTTTTT

v_call: TRBV4-2
clone_size: many
j_call: TRBJ2-2
d_call: .
cdr3_aa: CASSQGDYIGELFF
cdr3_nt: TGTGCCAGCAGCCAAGGCGACTATATCGGGGAGCTGTTTTTT

v_call: TRBV3-1
clone_size: .
j_call: TRBJ2-7
d_call: .
cdr3_aa: CASSQDLSIQSYEQYF
cdr3_nt: TGTGCCAGCAGCCAAGATCTGTCTATTCAATCCTACGAGCAGTACTTC

v_call: TRBV20-1
clone_size: .
j_call: TRBJ2-3
d_call: .
cdr3_aa: CSAAFGPDTQYF
cdr3_nt: TGCAGTGCTGCTTTTGGTCCAGATACGCAGTATTTT

v_call: TRBV7-2
clone_size: many
j_call: TRBJ2-7
d_call: .
cdr3_aa: CASSTHGREQYF
cdr3_nt: TGTGCCAGCAGCACCCACGGGAGAGAGCAGTACTTC

v_call: TRBV6-5
clone_size: .
j_call: TRBJ1-5
d_call: TRBD1
cdr3_aa: CASSRTGTATSNQPQHF
cdr3_nt: TGTGCCAGCAGTCGAACCGGGACAGCCACCAGCAATCAGCCCCAGCATTTT

v_call: TRBV6-6
clone_size: many
j_call: TRBJ2-2
d_call: TRBD1
cdr3_aa: CASRPGQGYTGELFF
cdr3_nt: TGTGCCAGCAGGCCGGGACAGGGGTACACCGGGGAGCTGTTTTTT

v_call: TRBV6-6
clone_size: many
j_call: TRBJ2-3
d_call: .
cdr3_aa: CASSYRASTRDTQYF
cdr3_nt: TGTGCCAGCAGTTACAGGGCTAGCACCAGAGATACGCAGTATTTT

v_call: TRBV20-1
clone_size: many
j_call: TRBJ2-1
d_call: TRBD1
cdr3_aa: CSAQPGQGYNEQFF
cdr3_nt: TGCAGTGCACAACCGGGACAGGGCTACAATGAGCAGTTCTTC

v_call: TRBV5-6
clone_size: few
j_call: TRBJ2-5
d_call: .
cdr3_aa: CASSLRGQGQTQYF
cdr3_nt: TGTGCCAGCAGCTTGCGGGGCCAGGGTCAGACCCAGTACTTC

v_call: TRBV7-2
clone_size: many
j_call: TRBJ2-3
d_call: .
cdr3_aa: CASSLVVGAGDTQYF
cdr3_nt: TGTGCCAGCAGCTTAGTTGTCGGGGCGGGGGATACGCAGTATTTT

v_call: TRBV12-3/TRBV12-4
clone_size: few
j_call: TRBJ2-2
d_call: .
cdr3_aa: CASSSGTGELFF
cdr3_nt: TGTGCCAGCAGTTCTGGTACCGGGGAGCTGTTTTTT

v_call: TRBV7-9
clone_size: many
j_call: TRBJ2-1
d_call: TRBD1
cdr3_aa: CASSLNLGQGAFF
cdr3_nt: TGTGCCAGCAGCCTCAACCTTGGACAGGGGGCGTTCTTC

v_call: TRBV5-4
clone_size: few
j_call: TRBJ2-1
d_call: TRBD2
cdr3_aa: CASSGPGLASYNEQFF
cdr3_nt: TGTGCCAGCAGCGGGCCGGGACTAGCGTCCTACAATGAGCAGTTCTTC